The clone carrying this TCR beta chain was recorded at least ten times. The CDR3 sequence is 17 residues long. Germline lookup yields CDR1 SGHTA and CDR2 FQGTGA. V lost 2 bases, J lost 7 bases, and 12 bases stayed unmatched. Amplification targeted TCR beta CDR3 regions from RNA transcripts. The TCR CDR3 first-round RT-PCR relied on the HTBI primer set. Each CDR3 protein gets one entry after TCRdb re-called the multiplex PCR reads with MiXCR. The sample holds 500,000 to 600,000 distinct CDR3 sequences; 15% to 20% are singletons and the top ten take less than 55%. This specimen comes from a study of T cells in Graves' hyperthyroidism and ophthalmopathy.

The TCR was taken from a man aged 35 to 55 with Graves' ophthalmopathy. Sequencing input: blood. The J gene is TRBJ2-1, the V gene TRBV7-3; 9 bases line up with TRBD2. The CDR3 DNA follows: TGTGCCAGCAGCTTACACGCGGGAGGGCCAGAGGGTAATGAGCAGTTCTTC. This encodes CASSLHAGGPEGNEQFF.